Included here is one TCR beta chain sequence, with context. As yet, its antigen is unknown. V was pared by 7 bases and J by 4 bases, with 11 bases between. Germline loops: CDR1 MDHEN, CDR2 SYDVKM. The CDR3 sequence is 13 residues long. The use of a sample-barcoded 5' primer and a J-beta primer mix characterized a second PCR of 7 to 11 cycles. TCRdb ran MiXCR on the 5' RACE reads and lists one entry per CDR3 protein. The table has some 1.7 million distinct CDR3 sequences, 28% seen once. The data belong to a study of blood T cells in healthy people across ages. Study results and limitations: While age rose, TCR beta diversity per million T cells dropped in a roughly linear way.

Donors were systemically healthy Caucasian individuals from Russia aged 6 to 90 years. Each donor gave 9.5 to 10 milliliters of peripheral blood. This sequence was found in a woman aged 25 to 45 in good health. The V gene is TRBV28, the J gene TRBJ2-1, with D unclear. The material sequenced was blood. The CDR3 is CASTLSRYNEQFF. CDR3 DNA sequence: TGTGCCAGCACCCTCTCGAGATACAATGAGCAGTTCTTC.